This T cell receptor beta chain was sequenced for a study of technical replicates of blood from a few donors (TCRdb year 2017). Relative to germline, V is 0 bases shorter and J is 8 bases shorter, with 11 bases between their ends. The CDR3 holds 13 amino acids from the cysteine to the phenylalanine. Only the CDR3 DNA is retained, 39 bases long and in frame from the first base. The germline V gene (reference sequence) gives CDR1 as GTSNPN and CDR2 as SVGIG. The library was produced with the immunoSEQ multiplex PCR assay. The immuneACCESS repertoire file appears here via TCRdb, limited to in-frame rearrangements. These files lack a portion of the clones; in checked studies, under half of the deficit traces to unresolved V genes, and the cause of the others is not known. This sample comprises about 82,000 clones, around 94% of them detected only once. Of the sample, about 0.39% is held by the ten largest clones.

Details on this clone: The clone's antigen remains unknown. Base qualities are missing; no much larger clone stands one base away.

This receptor was taken from a human donor in good health. Material for sequencing was T cells isolated from PBMCs. The chain uses TRBV30 and TRBJ2-4, with no D gene named confidently. DNA sequence: TGTGCCTGGAGTGTACAACTCCGGGACATTCAGTACTTC. Its product reads: CAWSVQLRDIQYF.